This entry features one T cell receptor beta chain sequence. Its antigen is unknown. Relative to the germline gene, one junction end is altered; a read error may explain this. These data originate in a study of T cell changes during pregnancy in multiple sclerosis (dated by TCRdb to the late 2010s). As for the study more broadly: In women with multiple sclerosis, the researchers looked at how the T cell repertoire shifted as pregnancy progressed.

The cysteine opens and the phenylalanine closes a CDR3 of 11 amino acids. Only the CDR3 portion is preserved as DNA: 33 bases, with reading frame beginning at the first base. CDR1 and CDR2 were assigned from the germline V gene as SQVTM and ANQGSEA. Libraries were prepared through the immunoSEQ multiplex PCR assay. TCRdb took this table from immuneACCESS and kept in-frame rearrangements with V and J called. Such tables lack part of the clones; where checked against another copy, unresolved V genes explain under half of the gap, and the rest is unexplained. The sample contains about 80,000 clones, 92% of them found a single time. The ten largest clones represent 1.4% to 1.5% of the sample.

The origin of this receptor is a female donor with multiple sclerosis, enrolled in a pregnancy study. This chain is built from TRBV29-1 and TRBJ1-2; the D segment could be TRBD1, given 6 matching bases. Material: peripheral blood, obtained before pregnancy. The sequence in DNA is TGCAGCGTCAGGGGTAACGATGGCTACACCTTC. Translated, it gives CSVRGNDGYTF.